The clone carrying this T cell receptor (beta chain) was detected once. These data come from a study of blood T cell repertoires in COVID-19. At the level of the study: Researchers got acute and convalescent COVID-19 samples from the United States, Italy and Spain. PBMCs, B-cell-depleted T cells, or T cells were the source of the cDNA or gDNA that made up the material.

V lost 1 base to trimming and J lost 4 bases, with 11 bases between them. The CDR3 is made up of 15 amino acids. Germline lookup yields CDR1 MRHNA and CDR2 SNTAGT. As processed by the authors: Quantification of nucleated cells was approximated via reference gene primer amplification. Sequenced by immunoSEQ multiplex PCR; TCRdb stores in-frame clones only, minus some. V and J calls and clone size come straight from that table; D and trimming were deduced from the DNA. Found here are fewer than 250,000 clones, 65% to 85% of them singletons; the top ten hold roughly 5.5%. Material for sequencing was peripheral blood. This sequence originates from a human donor in a cohort sampled during active COVID-19. The gene calls are TRBV6-4 and TRBJ2-1; D is perhaps TRBD2 (6 bases). The CDR3 bases are TGTGCCAGCAGTGACTGGGCTAGCGTTTACAATGAGCAGTTCTTC. This gives the protein CASSDWASVYNEQFF.